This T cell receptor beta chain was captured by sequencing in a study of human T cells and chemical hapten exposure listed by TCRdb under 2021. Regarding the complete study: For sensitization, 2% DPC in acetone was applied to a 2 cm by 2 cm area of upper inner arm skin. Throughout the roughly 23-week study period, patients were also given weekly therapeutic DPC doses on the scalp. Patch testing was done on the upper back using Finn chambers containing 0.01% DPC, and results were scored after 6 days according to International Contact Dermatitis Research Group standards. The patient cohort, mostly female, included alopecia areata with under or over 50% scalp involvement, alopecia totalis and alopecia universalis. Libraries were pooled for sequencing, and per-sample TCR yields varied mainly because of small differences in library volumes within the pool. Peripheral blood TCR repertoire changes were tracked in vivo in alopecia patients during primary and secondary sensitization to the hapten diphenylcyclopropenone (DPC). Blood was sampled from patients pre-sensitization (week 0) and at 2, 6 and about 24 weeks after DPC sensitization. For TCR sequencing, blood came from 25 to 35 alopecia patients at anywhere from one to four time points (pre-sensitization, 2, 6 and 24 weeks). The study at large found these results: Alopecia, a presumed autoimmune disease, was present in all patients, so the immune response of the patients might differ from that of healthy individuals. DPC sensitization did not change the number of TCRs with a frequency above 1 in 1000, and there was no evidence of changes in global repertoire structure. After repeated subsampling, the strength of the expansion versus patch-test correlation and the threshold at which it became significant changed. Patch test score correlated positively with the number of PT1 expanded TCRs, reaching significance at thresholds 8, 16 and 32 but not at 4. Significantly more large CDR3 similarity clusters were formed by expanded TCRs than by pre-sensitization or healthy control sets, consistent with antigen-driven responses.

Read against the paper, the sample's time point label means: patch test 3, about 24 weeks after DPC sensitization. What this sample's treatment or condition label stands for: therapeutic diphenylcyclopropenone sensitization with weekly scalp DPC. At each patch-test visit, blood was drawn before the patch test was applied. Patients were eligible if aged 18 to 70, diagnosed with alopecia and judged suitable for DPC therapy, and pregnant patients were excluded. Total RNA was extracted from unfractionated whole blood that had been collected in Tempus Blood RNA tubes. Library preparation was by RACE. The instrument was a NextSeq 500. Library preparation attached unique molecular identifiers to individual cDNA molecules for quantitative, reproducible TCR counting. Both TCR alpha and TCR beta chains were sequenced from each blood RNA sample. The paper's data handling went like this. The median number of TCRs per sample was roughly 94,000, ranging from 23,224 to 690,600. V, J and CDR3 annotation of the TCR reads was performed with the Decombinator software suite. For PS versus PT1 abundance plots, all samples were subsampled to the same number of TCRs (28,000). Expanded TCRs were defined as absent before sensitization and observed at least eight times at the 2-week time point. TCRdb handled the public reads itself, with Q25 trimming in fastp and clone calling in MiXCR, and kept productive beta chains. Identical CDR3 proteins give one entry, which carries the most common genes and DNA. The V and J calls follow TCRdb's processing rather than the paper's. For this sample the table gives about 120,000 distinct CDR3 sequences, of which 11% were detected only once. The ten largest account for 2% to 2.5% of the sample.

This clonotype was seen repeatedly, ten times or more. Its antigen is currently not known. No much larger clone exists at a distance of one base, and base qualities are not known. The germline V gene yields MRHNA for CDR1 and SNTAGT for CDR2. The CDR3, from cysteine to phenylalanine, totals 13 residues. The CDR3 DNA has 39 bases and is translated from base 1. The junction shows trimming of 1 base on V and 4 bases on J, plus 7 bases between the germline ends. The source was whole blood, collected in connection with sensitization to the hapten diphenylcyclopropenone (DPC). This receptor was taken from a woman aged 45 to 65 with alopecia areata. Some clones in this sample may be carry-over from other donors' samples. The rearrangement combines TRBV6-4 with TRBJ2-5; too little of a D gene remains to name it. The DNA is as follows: TGTGCCAGCAGTGACTACCACGGAGAGACCCAGTACTTC. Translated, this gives CASSDYHGETQYF.